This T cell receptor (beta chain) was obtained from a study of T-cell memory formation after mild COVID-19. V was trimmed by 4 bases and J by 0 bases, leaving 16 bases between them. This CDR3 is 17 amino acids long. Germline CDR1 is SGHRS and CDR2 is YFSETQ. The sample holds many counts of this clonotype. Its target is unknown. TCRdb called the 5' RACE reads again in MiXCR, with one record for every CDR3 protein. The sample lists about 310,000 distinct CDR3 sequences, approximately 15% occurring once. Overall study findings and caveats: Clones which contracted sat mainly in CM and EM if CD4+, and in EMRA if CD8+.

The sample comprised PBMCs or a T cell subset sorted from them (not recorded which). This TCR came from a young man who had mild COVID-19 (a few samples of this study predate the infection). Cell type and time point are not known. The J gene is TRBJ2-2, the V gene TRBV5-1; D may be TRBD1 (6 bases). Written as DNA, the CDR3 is TGCGCCAGCAGCCGTCCCGGGACACTCGCGAACACCGGGGAGCTGTTTTTT. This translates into CASSRPGTLANTGELFF. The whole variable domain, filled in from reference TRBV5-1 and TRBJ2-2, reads KAGVTQTPRYLIKTRGQQVTLSCSPISGHRSVSWYQQTPGQGLQFLFEYFSETQRNKGNFPGRFSGRQFSNSRSEMNVSTLELGDSALYLCASSRPGTLANTGELFFGEGSRLTVL.